Listed below are T cell receptor beta chains from one sample, sequenced in a study of shared clonotypes between healthy human individuals. TCRdb's table, derived via immunoSEQ multiplex PCR, lists solely in-frame clones and lacks some. The profile covers under 1 million clones, with 90% to 98% appearing a single time and under 0.25% taken by the ten largest. Source material: naive CD8+ T cells sorted from blood. Receptor source: a man in his thirties or forties in good health. CDR3s include the opening cysteine and the closing phenylalanine or tryptophan. D genes are given only for firm matches. Clone sizes are given selectively: once, few, many, or a class where the clone is expanded.

D: TRBD1
J: TRBJ2-7
V: TRBV7-9
size: -
length: 17
CDR3: CASSLNPVGQGAYEQYF
DNA: TGTGCCAGCAGCTTAAACCCCGTTGGACAGGGGGCCTACGAGCAGTACTTC

D: -
J: TRBJ2-1
V: TRBV11-2
size: once
length: 19
CDR3: CASSLDGLGLGDTYNEQFF
DNA: TGTGCCAGCAGCTTAGATGGCCTTGGGTTGGGAGACACCTACAATGAGCAGTTCTTC

D: TRBD2
J: TRBJ2-7
V: TRBV7-2
size: -
length: 14
CDR3: CASSWAGGNYEQYF
DNA: TGTGCCAGCAGCTGGGCGGGGGGTAACTACGAGCAGTACTTC

D: TRBD2
J: TRBJ2-7
V: TRBV29-1
size: -
length: 14
CDR3: CSVIGLAGAPEQYF
DNA: TGCAGCGTTATCGGGCTAGCGGGAGCTCCCGAGCAGTACTTC

D: -
J: TRBJ1-1
V: TRBV7-9
size: -
length: 14
CDR3: CASSFSGMNTEAFF
DNA: TGTGCCAGCAGCTTCTCAGGGATGAACACTGAAGCTTTCTTT

D: -
J: TRBJ2-5
V: TRBV27
size: -
length: 16
CDR3: CASSFESGTPVETQYF
DNA: TGTGCCAGCAGTTTTGAATCCGGGACCCCAGTTGAGACCCAGTACTTC

D: TRBD1
J: TRBJ1-1
V: TRBV15
size: -
length: 15
CDR3: CATSSRDRGNTEAFF
DNA: TGTGCCACCAGCTCCCGGGACAGGGGAAACACTGAAGCTTTCTTT

D: TRBD1
J: TRBJ2-7
V: TRBV30
size: -
length: 16
CDR3: CAWSVGLGQGINEQYF
DNA: TGTGCCTGGAGTGTAGGGTTGGGACAGGGTATAAACGAGCAGTACTTC

D: -
J: TRBJ1-1
V: TRBV29-1
size: -
length: 14
CDR3: CSVEVGQMNTEAFF
DNA: TGCAGCGTTGAAGTAGGGCAAATGAACACTGAAGCTTTCTTT

D: TRBD1
J: TRBJ2-5
V: TRBV25-1
size: -
length: 15
CDR3: CASSDTDRKQETQYF
DNA: TGTGCCAGCAGCGACACGGACAGGAAGCAAGAGACCCAGTACTTC

D: -
J: TRBJ2-5
V: TRBV7-9
size: -
length: 15
CDR3: CASSDRDTGQETQYF
DNA: TGTGCCAGCAGCGACCGGGACACGGGACAAGAGACCCAGTACTTC

D: -
J: TRBJ2-1
V: TRBV7-8
size: -
length: 16
CDR3: CASSLAGTYRYNEQFF
DNA: TGTGCCAGCAGCTTGGCCGGGACTTACAGGTACAATGAGCAGTTCTTC

D: TRBD2
J: TRBJ2-7
V: TRBV4-1
size: -
length: 15
CDR3: CASSQTSGISYEQYF
DNA: TGCGCCAGCAGCCAAACTAGCGGGATCTCCTACGAGCAGTACTTC